The 30 T cell receptor beta chains reported below all come from one sample, sequenced in a study of shared clonotypes between healthy human individuals. Profiling relied on immunoSEQ multiplex PCR, and the TCRdb table lists in-frame clones only, not all of them. The profile shows hundreds of thousands of clones, 96% of them singletons. The naive CD8 fraction comprised CD45RO-negative cells positively selected for CCR7 and excluded terminally differentiated effector memory CD45RA+ cells. The sample was naive CD8+ T cells sorted from blood. These receptor sequences come from a woman in her thirties in good health.

A word on this clone: Other nucleotide sequences in the sample specify the same CDR3. The chain couples TRBV4-2 to TRBJ2-1; D unresolved. Germline CDR1 is LGHNA and CDR2 is YNFKEQ. The CDR3 contains 11 residues. V lost 1 base, J lost 6 bases, and 1 base lay in between. DNA for the CDR3: TGTGCCAGCAGCCAAGTCAATGAGCAGTTCTTC. The encoded protein is CASSQVNEQFF.

The chain is built from TRBV5-1 and TRBJ2-2; 7 nucleotides agree with TRBD1. The CDR3 runs to 13 residues. The germline CDR1 and CDR2 sequences are SGHRS and YFSETQ. The CDR3 is CAKHRGNTGELFF. The CDR3, as DNA: TGCGCTAAACACAGGGGGAACACCGGGGAGCTGTTTTTT. The variable domain in full, completed from reference TRBV5-1 and TRBJ2-2, reads KAGVTQTPRYLIKTRGQQVTLSCSPISGHRSVSWYQQTPGQGLQFLFEYFSETQRNKGNFPGRFSGRQFSNSRSEMNVSTLELGDSALYLCAKHRGNTGELFFGEGSRLTVL.

This clone was detected only once. V usage is TRBV27 and J usage is TRBJ2-3; 8 bases map to TRBD1. Germline V gene data show CDR1 as MNHEY and CDR2 as SMNVEV (reference sequence). The CDR3 is 16 residues long. The V segment lost 5 bases and the J segment 2 bases; nucleotides outside the gene matches: 9. This CDR3 is CASSARQGSFTDTQYF. In DNA, the CDR3 is TGTGCCAGCAGTGCCAGACAGGGGAGTTTCACAGATACGCAGTATTTT.

This chain links TRBV11-2 with TRBJ2-5; D is undetermined. V was trimmed by 5 bases and J by 1 base, leaving 8 bases between them. This CDR3 contains 13 residues. CDR1 is SGHAT and CDR2 is FQNNGV in the germline V gene. In DNA form, the CDR3 reads TGTGCCAGCAGCCCTAGAGGCCAAGAGACCCAGTACTTC. This translates into CASSPRGQETQYF.

The chain combines TRBV5-4 with TRBJ1-3; perhaps TRBD1 as D (5 bases). There are 16 residues in the CDR3. CDR1 and CDR2 from the germline V gene are SGHNT and YYREEE (reference sequence). Trimming shortened V by 0 bases and J by 0 bases, and 10 bases separated the two germline ends. CDR3 coding DNA: TGTGCCAGCAGCTTGGGGGACTCACGCTCTGGAAACACCATATATTTT. Translated: CASSLGDSRSGNTIYF.

This chain joins TRBV9 and TRBJ1-3; D might be TRBD1 (5 bases). CDR1 is SGDLS, CDR2 YYNGEE, per germline. This CDR3 is built from 15 residues. The V and J ends lost 4 bases and 4 bases respectively, with 15 bases between them. In DNA, the CDR3 is TGTGCCAGCAGCCCGGGGGGAGCTTCGGGAAACACCATATATTTT. Its protein is CASSPGGASGNTIYF.

V gene TRBV19 combines with J gene TRBJ2-7; D gene ambiguous. The germline V gene encodes CDR1 LNHDA and CDR2 SQIVND (reference sequence). Trimming cost V 3 bases and J 2 bases, with 23 bases left between them. CDR3 size: 18 residues. CDR3 nucleotide sequence: TGTGCCAGTAGTATCTTGGGGTCCGAAAGGACCGTCCCCTACGAGCAGTACTTC. This encodes CASSILGSERTVPYEQYF.

This sequence joins TRBV15 and TRBJ2-3, with a tentative D call TRBD1 (6 bases). Germline V gene data show CDR1 as LNHNV and CDR2 as YYDKDF (reference sequence). The V and J ends lost 3 bases and 3 bases respectively, with 16 bases between them. This CDR3 region has 16 residues. CDR3 sequence reads: CATSRTLQGITDTQYF. CDR3 in DNA: TGTGCCACCAGCAGGACCCTCCAGGGGATTACAGATACGCAGTATTTT.

The V gene is TRBV19, the J gene TRBJ2-7; D is unresolved. V was cut by 0 bases and J by 0 bases, with 9 bases left in between. CDR1 is LNHDA, CDR2 SQIVND, per germline (reference sequence). CDR3 length: 15 residues. The CDR3 coding sequence is TGTGCCAGTAGTATAGAGTCCGGGCACTCCTACGAGCAGTACTTC. Translated, it gives CASSIESGHSYEQYF.

The V and J genes are TRBV28 and TRBJ2-2, with TRBD2 identical over 10 bases. The CDR3 loop spans 18 amino acids. The V gene end was trimmed by 3 bases and the J gene end by 1 base; junction bases not matched to a gene: 8. Germline V gene data show CDR1 as MDHEN and CDR2 as SYDVKM. The DNA for the CDR3 is TGTGCCAGCAGTTTGGTAATGAGCGGGAGGGTGAACACCGGGGAGCTGTTTTTT. Amino acid sequence: CASSLVMSGRVNTGELFF.

This clone was recorded only once. The chain links TRBV15 to TRBJ2-7, with D uncertain. The CDR3 contains 13 residues. Germline V gene lookup returns CDR1 LNHNV and CDR2 YYDKDF (reference sequence). Deletions cut 0 bases from V and 0 bases from J, with 3 bases between. The CDR3 DNA reads TGTGCCACCAGCAGAGATAGCTCCTACGAGCAGTACTTC. This translates into CATSRDSSYEQYF.

The V gene is TRBV21-1, the J gene TRBJ2-2; the D call in the table, TRBD2, was not verified against the DNA. TRBV21-1 is a pseudogene. The CDR3 loop spans 18 amino acids. CDR3 region: CASSTPELAGGHTGELFF. In nucleotides, the CDR3 is TGTGCCAGCAGCACTCCGGAACTAGCGGGAGGCCACACCGGGGAGCTGTTTTTT.

This chain connects TRBV5-1 to TRBJ2-1, with TRBD2 matching 11 bases. V was pared by 1 base and J by 6 bases, with 3 bases of the junction left unmatched. The germline gives CDR1 SGHRS, CDR2 YFSETQ. The CDR3 covers 15 residues. The CDR3 bases are TGCGCCAGCAGCTTGTTTAGCGGGAGGGTCAATGAGCAGTTCTTC. It specifies CASSLFSGRVNEQFF.

The V call is TRBV27, the J call TRBJ2-5; perhaps TRBD1 as D (7 bases). Trimming left V 4 bases short and J 5 bases short, with 11 bases between. The germline V gene has CDR1 MNHEY and CDR2 SMNVEV (reference sequence). CDR3 length equals 13 residues. CDR3 in amino acids: CASSSQGRETQYF. The CDR3 nucleotides are TGTGCCAGCAGTTCACAGGGGAGGGAGACCCAGTACTTC.

This chain connects TRBV5-1 to TRBJ2-1, with unresolved D. The CDR3 length is 15 residues. In germline, CDR1 is SGHRS, CDR2 YFSETQ. V was cut by 0 bases and J by 2 bases, with 9 bases left in between. The CDR3 nucleotides read TGCGCCAGCAGCTTGGATGTGTTTACCTACAATGAGCAGTTCTTC. This encodes CASSLDVFTYNEQFF.

This chain connects TRBV5-1 to TRBJ1-6; D gene uncertain. The CDR3 contains 18 residues. Trimming pared 0 bases from V and 0 bases from J, leaving 13 bases between. Looked up from germline, CDR1 is SGHRS and CDR2 is YFSETQ. This CDR3 reads CASSLAGSHSSYNSPLHF. Written as DNA, the CDR3 is TGCGCCAGCAGCTTGGCCGGGTCACACAGCTCCTATAATTCACCCCTCCACTTT. The full variable domain, completed using reference TRBV5-1 and TRBJ1-6, is KAGVTQTPRYLIKTRGQQVTLSCSPISGHRSVSWYQQTPGQGLQFLFEYFSETQRNKGNFPGRFSGRQFSNSRSEMNVSTLELGDSALYLCASSLAGSHSSYNSPLHFGNGTRLTVT.

The rearrangement uses TRBV19 and TRBJ1-1, with D maybe TRBD1 (6 bases). This CDR3 is built from 15 residues. From germline, CDR1 is LNHDA and CDR2 SQIVND (reference sequence). With 0 bases removed from V and 6 bases from J, the gap between germline ends came to 14 bases. The chain's CDR3 is CASSIDLETGPEAFF. In DNA form, the CDR3 reads TGTGCCAGTAGTATAGATCTGGAAACAGGGCCTGAAGCTTTCTTT.

This chain links TRBV18 with TRBJ1-2, with D possibly being TRBD1 (6 bases). V was trimmed by 5 bases and J by 2 bases, leaving 30 bases between them. Germline V gene lookup returns CDR1 KGHSH and CDR2 LQKENI. CDR3 size: 20 residues. The DNA for the CDR3 is TGTGCCAGCTCATACCGGGGGGCCGTCCGGGACGCCGCAAAGAACTATGGCTACACCTTC. The encoded protein is CASSYRGAVRDAAKNYGYTF. The whole variable domain, filled in from reference TRBV18 and TRBJ1-2, reads NAGVMQNPRHLVRRRGQEARLRCSPMKGHSHVYWYRQLPEEGLKFMVYLQKENIIDESGMPKERFSAEFPKEGPSILRIQQVVRGDSAAYFCASSYRGAVRDAAKNYGYTFGSGTRLTVV.

The chain couples TRBV18 to TRBJ2-2; 8 bases are a match to TRBD2. V lost 0 bases and J lost 5; bases outside the gene matches: 5. CDR1 and CDR2 from the germline V gene are KGHSH and LQKENI. The CDR3 has 16 amino acids. In DNA, the CDR3 is TGTGCCAGCTCACCACCGGCGGGAGGAGGGACCGGGGAGCTGTTTTTT. Residues: CASSPPAGGGTGELFF.

This chain connects TRBV28 to TRBJ1-1; D unclear. From germline, CDR1 is MDHEN and CDR2 SYDVKM. Trimming left V 2 bases short and J 7 bases short, with 8 bases between. The CDR3 loop spans 12 amino acids. Written as DNA, the CDR3 is TGTGCCAGCAGTTTACCGGGGATTGAAGCTTTCTTT. As protein: CASSLPGIEAFF.

CDR3 bases: TGTGCCACCTCTCTCACAGGGCTAAACACCGGGGAGCTGTTTTTT. It yields the protein CATSLTGLNTGELFF. The chain recombines TRBV15 with TRBJ2-2; a possible D gene is TRBD1 (6 bases). CDR1 and CDR2 (germline): LNHNV, YYDKDF (reference sequence). The CDR3 totals 15 residues. Trimming shortened V by 8 bases and J by 2 bases, and 15 bases separated the two germline ends.

This clone has only a few counts. This rearrangement joins TRBV19 to TRBJ1-2; no definite D call. The V and J ends lost 6 bases and 5 bases respectively, with 10 bases between them. This CDR3 region has 12 residues. Germline V gene data show CDR1 as LNHDA and CDR2 as SQIVND (reference sequence). The CDR3 sequence: CASSLKEYGYTF. CDR3 coding DNA: TGTGCCAGTAGCCTCAAGGAATATGGCTACACCTTC.

About this clone: Within the sample, other DNA sequences also encode this same CDR3. The chain is built from TRBV28 and TRBJ1-1, with unresolved D. This CDR3 is built from 13 residues. The V gene lost 3 bases and the J gene lost 0 bases, with 5 bases spanning the gap. Per germline, CDR1 MDHEN and CDR2 SYDVKM. The CDR3 DNA reads TGTGCCAGCAGTTTTAGCTTGAACACTGAAGCTTTCTTT. This sequence encodes CASSFSLNTEAFF. Full variable domain (rest looked up from reference TRBV28 and TRBJ1-1): DVKVTQSSRYLVKRTGEKVFLECVQDMDHENMFWYRQDPGLGLRLIYFSYDVKMKEKGDIPEGYSVSREKKERFSLILESASTNQTSMYLCASSFSLNTEAFFGQGTRLTVV.

This clone was observed at least ten times. The rearrangement joins TRBV5-1 to TRBJ2-7, with TRBD1 matching 8 bases. The ends lost 4 bases at V and 0 bases at J; junction bases unmatched: 3. CDR3 size: 14 residues. CDR1 is SGHRS, CDR2 YFSETQ, per germline. As DNA, the CDR3 is TGCGCCAGCAGCATTGGACAGGGCTCCTACGAGCAGTACTTC. Translating gives CASSIGQGSYEQYF. The whole variable domain, remainder taken from reference TRBV5-1 and TRBJ2-7, is KAGVTQTPRYLIKTRGQQVTLSCSPISGHRSVSWYQQTPGQGLQFLFEYFSETQRNKGNFPGRFSGRQFSNSRSEMNVSTLELGDSALYLCASSIGQGSYEQYFGPGTRLTVT.

The count of this clone is one. The chain couples TRBV19 to TRBJ1-5, with 8 nucleotides matching TRBD1. V dropped 4 bases and J dropped 3; count of bases not matched to a gene: 5. Germline CDR1 and CDR2: LNHDA and SQIVND (reference sequence). The CDR3 spans 15 residues. CDR3: CASSRMTGANQPQHF. The CDR3 DNA follows: TGTGCCAGTAGTAGAATGACAGGGGCCAATCAGCCCCAGCATTTT.

V gene TRBV13 combines with J gene TRBJ2-1; perhaps TRBD1 as D (5 bases). The V gene lost 5 bases and the J gene lost 13 bases, with 12 bases spanning the gap. The CDR3 spans 11 residues. The germline CDR1 and CDR2 sequences are PRHDT and FYEKMQ (reference sequence). The CDR3, as DNA: TGTGCCAGCAGCACCGCGGACAATCAGTTCTTC. Translation gives CASSTADNQFF.

This chain links TRBV13 with TRBJ2-1, with D possibly being TRBD2 (6 bases). CDR3 length: 13 amino acids. Trimming removed 5 bases at V and 12 bases at J, with 17 bases between. The germline CDR1 and CDR2 sequences are PRHDT and FYEKMQ (reference sequence). The CDR3 DNA sequence: TGTGCCAGCAGCGCAGCTAGCGTAACGGCGCAGTTCTTC. It yields the protein CASSAASVTAQFF.

The CDR3: CASSLLGGSDEQYF. CDR3 in DNA: TGTGCCAGCAGTTTACTCGGGGGCTCGGACGAGCAGTACTTC. The chain is built from TRBV28 and TRBJ2-7; D is perhaps TRBD1 or TRBD2 (6 bases each). The CDR3 covers 14 residues. The V gene lost 2 bases and the J gene lost 5 bases, with 13 bases spanning the gap. Looked up from germline, CDR1 is MDHEN and CDR2 is SYDVKM.

J is TRBJ2-7 and V is TRBV9, with a possible D match to TRBD2 (6 bases). Germline CDR1 and CDR2: SGDLS and YYNGEE. V was trimmed by 3 bases and J by 1 base, leaving 11 bases between them. This CDR3 is built from 14 residues. The chain's CDR3 is CASSAGGSSYEQYF. The CDR3 region has the DNA TGTGCCAGCAGCGCTGGGGGGAGTTCCTACGAGCAGTACTTC.

The J gene is TRBJ2-7, the V gene TRBV5-1; the D gene is possibly TRBD1 (6 bases). Germline loops: CDR1 SGHRS, CDR2 YFSETQ. With 5 bases removed from V and 0 bases from J, the gap between germline ends came to 12 bases. The CDR3 covers 14 residues. The CDR3 DNA is TGCGCCAGCAGGGTACAGGGCGGCTCCTACGAGCAGTACTTC. As protein: CASRVQGGSYEQYF.